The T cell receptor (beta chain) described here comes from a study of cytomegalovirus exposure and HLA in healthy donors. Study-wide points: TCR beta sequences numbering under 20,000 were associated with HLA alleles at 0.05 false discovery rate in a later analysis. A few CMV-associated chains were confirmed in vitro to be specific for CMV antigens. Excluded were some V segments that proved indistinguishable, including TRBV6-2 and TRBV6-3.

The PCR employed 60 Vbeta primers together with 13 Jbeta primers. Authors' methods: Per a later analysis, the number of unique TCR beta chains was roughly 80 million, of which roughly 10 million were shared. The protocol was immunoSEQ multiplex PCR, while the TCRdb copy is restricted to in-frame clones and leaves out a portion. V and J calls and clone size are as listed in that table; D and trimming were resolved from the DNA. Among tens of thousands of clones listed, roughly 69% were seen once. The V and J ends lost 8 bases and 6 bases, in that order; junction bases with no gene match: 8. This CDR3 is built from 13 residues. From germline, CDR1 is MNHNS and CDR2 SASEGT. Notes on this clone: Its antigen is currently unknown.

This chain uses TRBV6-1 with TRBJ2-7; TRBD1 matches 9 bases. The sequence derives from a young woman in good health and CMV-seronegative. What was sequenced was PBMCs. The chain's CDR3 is CASGTGTGSEQYF. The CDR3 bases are TGTGCCAGCGGGACCGGGACAGGGAGCGAGCAGTACTTC.